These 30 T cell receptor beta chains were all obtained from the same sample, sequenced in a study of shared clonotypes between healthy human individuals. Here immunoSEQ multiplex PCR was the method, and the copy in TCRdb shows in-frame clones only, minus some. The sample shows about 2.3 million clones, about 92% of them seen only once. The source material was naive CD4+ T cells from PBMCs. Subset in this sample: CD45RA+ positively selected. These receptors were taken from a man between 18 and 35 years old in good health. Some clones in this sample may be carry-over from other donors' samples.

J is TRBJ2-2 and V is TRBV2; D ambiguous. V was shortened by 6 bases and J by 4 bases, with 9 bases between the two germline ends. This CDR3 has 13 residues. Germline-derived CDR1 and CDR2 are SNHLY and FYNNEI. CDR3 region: CASSASGTGELFF. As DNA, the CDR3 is TGTGCCAGCAGCGCTTCCGGCACCGGGGAGCTGTTTTTT.

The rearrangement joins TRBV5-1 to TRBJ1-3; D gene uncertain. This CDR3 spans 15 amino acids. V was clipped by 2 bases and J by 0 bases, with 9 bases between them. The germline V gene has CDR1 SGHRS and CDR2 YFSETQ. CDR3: CASSFGSISGNTIYF. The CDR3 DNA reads TGCGCCAGCAGCTTTGGGTCGATCTCTGGAAACACCATATATTTT.

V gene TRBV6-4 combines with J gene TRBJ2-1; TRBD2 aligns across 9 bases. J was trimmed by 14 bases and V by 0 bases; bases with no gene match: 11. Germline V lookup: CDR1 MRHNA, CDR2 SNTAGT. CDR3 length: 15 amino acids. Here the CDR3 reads CASSDSGKPSGTKFF. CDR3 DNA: TGTGCCAGCAGTGACTCAGGAAAGCCTAGCGGGACGAAGTTCTTC.

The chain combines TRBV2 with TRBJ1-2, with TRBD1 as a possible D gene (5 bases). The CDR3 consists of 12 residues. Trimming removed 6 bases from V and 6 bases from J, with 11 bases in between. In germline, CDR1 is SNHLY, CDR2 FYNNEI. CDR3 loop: CASRDQQDGYTF. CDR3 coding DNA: TGTGCCAGCAGGGATCAACAGGATGGCTACACCTTC.

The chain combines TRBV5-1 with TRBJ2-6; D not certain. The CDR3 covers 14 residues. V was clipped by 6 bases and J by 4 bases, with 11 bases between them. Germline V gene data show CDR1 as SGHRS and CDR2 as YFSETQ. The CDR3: CASTPAPGANVLTF. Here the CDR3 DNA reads TGCGCCAGCACCCCCGCCCCCGGGGCCAACGTCCTGACTTTC.

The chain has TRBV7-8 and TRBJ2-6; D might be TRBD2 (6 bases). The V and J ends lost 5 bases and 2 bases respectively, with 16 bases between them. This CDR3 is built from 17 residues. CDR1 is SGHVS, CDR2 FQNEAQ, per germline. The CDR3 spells CASSPPGWRAGANVLTF. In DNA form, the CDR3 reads TGTGCCAGCAGCCCCCCGGGGTGGAGGGCTGGGGCCAACGTCCTGACTTTC.

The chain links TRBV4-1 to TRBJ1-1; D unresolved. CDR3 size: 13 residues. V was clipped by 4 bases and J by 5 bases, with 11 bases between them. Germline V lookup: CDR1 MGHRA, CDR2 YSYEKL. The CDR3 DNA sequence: TGCGCCAGCAGCCGAAGCAGGTGGACTGAAGCTTTCTTT. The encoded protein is CASSRSRWTEAFF.

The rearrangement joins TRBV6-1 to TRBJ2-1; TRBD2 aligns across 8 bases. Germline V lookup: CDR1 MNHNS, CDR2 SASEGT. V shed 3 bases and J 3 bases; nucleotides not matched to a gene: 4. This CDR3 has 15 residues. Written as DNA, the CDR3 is TGTGCCAGCAGTGAGCGGCGGGGGGTCTACAATGAGCAGTTCTTC. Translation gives CASSERRGVYNEQFF.

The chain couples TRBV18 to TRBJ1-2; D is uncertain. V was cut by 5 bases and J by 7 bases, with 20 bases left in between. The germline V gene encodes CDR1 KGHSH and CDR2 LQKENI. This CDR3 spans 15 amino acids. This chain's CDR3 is CASSSTKERFSGYTF. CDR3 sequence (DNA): TGTGCCAGCTCATCGACCAAGGAACGGTTCAGTGGCTACACCTTC.

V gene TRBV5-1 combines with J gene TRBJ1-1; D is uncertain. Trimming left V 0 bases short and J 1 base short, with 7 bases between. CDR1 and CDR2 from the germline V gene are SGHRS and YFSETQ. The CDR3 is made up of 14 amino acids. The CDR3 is CASSLVSWNTEAFF. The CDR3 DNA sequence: TGCGCCAGCAGCTTGGTTTCATGGAACACTGAAGCTTTCTTT.

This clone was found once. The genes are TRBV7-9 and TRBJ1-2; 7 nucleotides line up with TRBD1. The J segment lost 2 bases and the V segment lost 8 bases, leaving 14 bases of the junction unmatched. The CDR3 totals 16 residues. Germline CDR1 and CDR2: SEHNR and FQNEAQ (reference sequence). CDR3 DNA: TGTGCCAGCCTTCCACGAGGACAGGACCTGAACTATGGCTACACCTTC. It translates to CASLPRGQDLNYGYTF.

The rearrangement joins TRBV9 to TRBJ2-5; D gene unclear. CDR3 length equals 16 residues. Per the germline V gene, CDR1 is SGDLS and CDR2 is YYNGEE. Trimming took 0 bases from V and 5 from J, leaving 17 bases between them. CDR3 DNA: TGTGCCAGCAGCGTAGGCGCGTTAGATTTTGGGGAGACCCAGTACTTC. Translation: CASSVGALDFGETQYF.

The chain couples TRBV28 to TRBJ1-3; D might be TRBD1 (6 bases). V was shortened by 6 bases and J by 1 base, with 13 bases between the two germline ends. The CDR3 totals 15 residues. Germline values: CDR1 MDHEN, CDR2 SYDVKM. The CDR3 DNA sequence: TGTGCCAGCAGGCCTTCAGGGGCTTCTGGAAACACCATATATTTT. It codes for CASRPSGASGNTIYF.

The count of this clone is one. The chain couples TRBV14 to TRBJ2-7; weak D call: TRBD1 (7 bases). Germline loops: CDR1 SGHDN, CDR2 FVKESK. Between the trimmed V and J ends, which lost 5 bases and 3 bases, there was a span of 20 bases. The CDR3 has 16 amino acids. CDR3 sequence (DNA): TGTGCCAGCAGCGCTCGGGGGCAGACAGGGAACTACGAGCAGTACTTC. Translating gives CASSARGQTGNYEQYF. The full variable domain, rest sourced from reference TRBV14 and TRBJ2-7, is EAGVTQFPSHSVIEKGQTVTLRCDPISGHDNLYWYRRVMGKEIKFLLHFVKESKQDESGMPNNRFLAERTGGTYSTLKVQPAELEDSGVYFCASSARGQTGNYEQYFGPGTRLTVT.

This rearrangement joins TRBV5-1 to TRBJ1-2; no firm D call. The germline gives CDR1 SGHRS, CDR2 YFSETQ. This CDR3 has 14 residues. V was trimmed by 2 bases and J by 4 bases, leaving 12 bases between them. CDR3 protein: CASSFEATGYGYTF. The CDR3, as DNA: TGCGCCAGCAGCTTTGAGGCGACGGGCTATGGCTACACCTTC.

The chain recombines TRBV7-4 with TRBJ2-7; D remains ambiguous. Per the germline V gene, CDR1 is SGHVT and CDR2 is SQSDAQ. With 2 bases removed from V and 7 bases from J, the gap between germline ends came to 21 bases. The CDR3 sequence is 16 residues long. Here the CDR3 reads CASSLFCSVIRTEQYF. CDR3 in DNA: TGTGCCAGCAGCTTATTTTGTTCAGTTATCCGCACTGAGCAGTACTTC.

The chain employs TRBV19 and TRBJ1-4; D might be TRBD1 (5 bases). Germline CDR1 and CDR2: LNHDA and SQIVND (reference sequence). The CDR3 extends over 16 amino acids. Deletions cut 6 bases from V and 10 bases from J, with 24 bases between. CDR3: CASSGTPPGIAVKLFF. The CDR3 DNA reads TGTGCCAGTAGCGGGACTCCTCCGGGGATCGCCGTAAAACTGTTTTTT.

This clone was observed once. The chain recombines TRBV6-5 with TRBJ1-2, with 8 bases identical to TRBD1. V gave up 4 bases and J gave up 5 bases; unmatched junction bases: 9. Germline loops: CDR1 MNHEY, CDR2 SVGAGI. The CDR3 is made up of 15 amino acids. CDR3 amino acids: CASSSDRVGGYGYTF. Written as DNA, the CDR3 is TGTGCCAGCAGTTCGGACAGGGTCGGAGGGTATGGCTACACCTTC.

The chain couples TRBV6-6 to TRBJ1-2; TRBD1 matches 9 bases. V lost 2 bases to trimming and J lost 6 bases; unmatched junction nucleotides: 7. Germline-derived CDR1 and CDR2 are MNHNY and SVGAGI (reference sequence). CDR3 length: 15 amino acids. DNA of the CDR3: TGTGCCAGCAGTTACCTACAGGGGGCGCAGGATGGCTACACCTTC. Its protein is CASSYLQGAQDGYTF.

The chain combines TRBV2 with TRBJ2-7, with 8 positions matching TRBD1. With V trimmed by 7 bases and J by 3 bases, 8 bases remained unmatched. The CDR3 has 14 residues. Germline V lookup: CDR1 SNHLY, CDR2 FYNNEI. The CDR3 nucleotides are TGTGCCAGCACTTCACCGGGACAGGTCTACGAGCAGTACTTC. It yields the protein CASTSPGQVYEQYF.

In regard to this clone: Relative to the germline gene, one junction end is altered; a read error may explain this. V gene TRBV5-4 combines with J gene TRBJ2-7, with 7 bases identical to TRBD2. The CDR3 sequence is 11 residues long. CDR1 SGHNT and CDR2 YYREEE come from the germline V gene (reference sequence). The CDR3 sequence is CASSRETSTCF. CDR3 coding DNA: TGTGCCAGCAGTCGCGAGACTAGCACTTGCTTC.

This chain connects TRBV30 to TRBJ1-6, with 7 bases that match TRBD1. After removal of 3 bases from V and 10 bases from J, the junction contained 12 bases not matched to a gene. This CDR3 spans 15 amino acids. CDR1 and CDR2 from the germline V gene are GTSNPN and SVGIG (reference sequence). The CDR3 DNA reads TGTGCCTGGAGCAGGGACAGCCCGGATTACTCACCCCTCCACTTT. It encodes CAWSRDSPDYSPLHF.

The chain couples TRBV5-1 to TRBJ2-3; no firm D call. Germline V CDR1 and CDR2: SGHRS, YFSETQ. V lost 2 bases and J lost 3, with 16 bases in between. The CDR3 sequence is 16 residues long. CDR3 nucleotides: TGCGCCAGCAGCTTCGGCGCGACCCTGACGACAGATACGCAGTATTTT. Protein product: CASSFGATLTTDTQYF. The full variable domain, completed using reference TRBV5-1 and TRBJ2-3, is KAGVTQTPRYLIKTRGQQVTLSCSPISGHRSVSWYQQTPGQGLQFLFEYFSETQRNKGNFPGRFSGRQFSNSRSEMNVSTLELGDSALYLCASSFGATLTTDTQYFGPGTRLTVL.

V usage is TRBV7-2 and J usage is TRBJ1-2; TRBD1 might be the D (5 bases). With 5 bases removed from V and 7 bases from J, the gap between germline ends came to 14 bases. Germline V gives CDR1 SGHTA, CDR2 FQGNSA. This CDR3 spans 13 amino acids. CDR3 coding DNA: TGTGCCAGCAGCCTAGGGACCTGGAGTGGCTACACCTTC. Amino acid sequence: CASSLGTWSGYTF.

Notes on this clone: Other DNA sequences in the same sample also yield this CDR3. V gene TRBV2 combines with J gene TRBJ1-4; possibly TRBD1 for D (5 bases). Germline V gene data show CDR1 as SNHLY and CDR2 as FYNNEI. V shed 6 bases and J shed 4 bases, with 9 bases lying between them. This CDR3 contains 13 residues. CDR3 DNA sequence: TGTGCCAGCAGGGGGGGACTTAATGAAAAACTGTTTTTT. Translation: CASRGGLNEKLFF.

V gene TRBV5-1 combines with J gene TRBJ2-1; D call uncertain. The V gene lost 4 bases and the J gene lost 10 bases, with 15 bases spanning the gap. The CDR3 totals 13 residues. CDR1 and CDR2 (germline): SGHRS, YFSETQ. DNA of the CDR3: TGCGCCAGCAGCCCATCGCCGGTCTCGGAGCAGTTCTTC. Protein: CASSPSPVSEQFF.

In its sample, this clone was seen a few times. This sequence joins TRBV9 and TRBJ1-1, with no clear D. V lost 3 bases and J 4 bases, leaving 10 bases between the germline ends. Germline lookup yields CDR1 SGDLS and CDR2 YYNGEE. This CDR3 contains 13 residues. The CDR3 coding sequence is TGTGCCAGCAGCGCCTCCGCGGGCACTGAAGCTTTCTTT. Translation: CASSASAGTEAFF. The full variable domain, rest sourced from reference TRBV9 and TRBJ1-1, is DSGVTQTPKHLITATGQRVTLRCSPRSGDLSVYWYQQSLDQGLQFLIQYYNGEERAKGNILERFSAQQFPDLHSELNLSSLELGDSALYFCASSASAGTEAFFGQGTRLTVV.

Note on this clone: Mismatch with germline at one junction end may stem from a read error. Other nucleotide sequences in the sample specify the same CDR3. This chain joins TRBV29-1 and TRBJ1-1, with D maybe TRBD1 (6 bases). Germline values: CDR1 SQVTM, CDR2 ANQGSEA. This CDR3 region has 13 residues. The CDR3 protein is CSVEGQLNTEAFF. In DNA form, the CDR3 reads TGCAGCGTGGAAGGACAGTTGAACACTGAAGCTTTCTTT.

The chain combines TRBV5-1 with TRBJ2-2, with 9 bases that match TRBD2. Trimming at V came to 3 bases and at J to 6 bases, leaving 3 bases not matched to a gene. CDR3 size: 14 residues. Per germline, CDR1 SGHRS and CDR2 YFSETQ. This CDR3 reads CASSSTSGSGELFF. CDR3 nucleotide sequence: TGCGCCAGCAGCTCAACTAGCGGGTCCGGGGAGCTGTTTTTT.

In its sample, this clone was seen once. Here the CDR3 reads CASSSDGRGATKGYEQYF. The CDR3 region has the DNA TGTGCCAGCAGCTCAGACGGCAGGGGAGCGACTAAGGGCTACGAGCAGTACTTC. This chain connects TRBV7-8 to TRBJ2-7, with D possibly TRBD1 on 6 matching bases. V dropped 4 bases and J dropped 3 bases, with 25 bases sitting between them. The CDR3 sequence is 18 residues long. Germline V gene data show CDR1 as SGHVS and CDR2 as FQNEAQ.